The next 23 T cell receptor beta chains were all read from a single sample in a study of tumor-infiltrating lymphocytes in primary liver carcinoma (dated 2017 in TCRdb). TRIzol reagent was used to extract blood RNA from unsorted whole blood, while the DNeasy Blood & Tissue kit provided the germline DNA. Instrument on record: Illumina HiSeq 2500. TCRbeta-specific cDNA was reverse-transcribed from about 0.45 ug total RNA using a constant-region primer and ProtoScript II reverse transcriptase. TCRbeta libraries were built with three nested multiplex PCR rounds, a slightly modified ARM-PCR procedure. The first two PCR rounds used multiplex TRBV1-TRBV30 forward primers with a Cbeta reverse primer, each for about 10 cycles. TCRdb reprocessed the public reads (quality trimming at Q25 with fastp, clone calling with MiXCR) and kept in-frame beta chains. CDR3 protein duplicates are merged, each entry listing the most common genes and DNA. Counted in this sample were fewer than 350,000 distinct CDR3 sequences; less than 75% of them appeared once. The ten biggest clones cover 9% to 10% of the sample.

Sequenced input: peripheral blood. Source of these receptors: a man in his forties with primary liver carcinoma and hepatitis B virus infection.

The chain links TRBV10-3 to TRBJ2-7, with D possibly being TRBD1 (5 bases). Germline V gene sequence: CDR1 ENHRY, CDR2 SYGVKD. V lost 6 bases and J 4 bases, leaving 13 bases between the germline ends. The CDR3 loop spans 13 amino acids. The CDR3 loop is CAIRVDTRYEQYF. In DNA, the CDR3 is TGTGCCATCAGAGTGGACACCAGATACGAGCAGTACTTC.

This clonotype has at least ten counts. This chain joins TRBV6-1 and TRBJ2-7, with unresolved D. This CDR3 spans 14 amino acids. The germline V gene has CDR1 MNHNS and CDR2 SASEGT. V was cut by 11 bases and J by 4 bases, with 21 bases left in between. The CDR3 sequence is CACQEAPLPYEQYF. DNA of the CDR3: TGTGCCTGCCAAGAGGCCCCCCTTCCTTACGAGCAGTACTTC.

This clonotype was found many times. The V call is TRBV6-1, the J call TRBJ2-5; the D gene is possibly TRBD2 (5 bases). CDR1 is MNHNS and CDR2 is SASEGT in the germline V gene. Trimming took 10 bases from V and 1 from J, leaving 13 bases between them. This CDR3 is built from 13 residues. CDR3 region: CAILRRGQETQYF. The DNA for the CDR3 is TGTGCCATCTTGAGACGGGGCCAAGAGACCCAGTACTTC.

The chain is built from TRBV6-6 and TRBJ2-3, with TRBD2 as a possible D gene (5 bases). V was pared by 9 bases and J by 6 bases, with 22 bases between. Germline assignment: CDR1 MNHNY and CDR2 SVGAGI (reference sequence). The CDR3 runs 15 residues. CDR3 sequence (DNA): TGTGCCAGTACTAGGTCAATAATTCGTCCGGATACGCAGTATTTT. Translating gives CASTRSIIRPDTQYF.

Details on this clonotype: This may come from a read error, since a much larger clone is one base off. This chain links TRBV6-2 or TRBV6-3 with TRBJ1-5; D is unresolved. Germline loops: CDR1 MNHEY, CDR2 SVGEGT. The CDR3 extends over 14 amino acids. CDR3 DNA: TGTGCCAGCAGTTATGGCGGCAGTTATCAGCCCCATCATTTT. Amino acid sequence: CASSYGGSYQPHHF.

Note on this clonotype: Since a much larger clone is just one base distant, this may be a read error. V is TRBV6-2 or TRBV6-3 and J is TRBJ2-5; D gene unclear. The CDR3 is 14 residues long. Germline V gene sequence: CDR1 MNHEY, CDR2 SVGEGT. The CDR3 bases are TGTGCCAGCAGTTACCCCCCCCGACAAGAGACCCAGTGCTTC. Amino acids: CASSYPPRQETQCF.

Of note for this clonotype: It is likely a read error, because the conserved phenylalanine at the end of the CDR3 is missing. The chain uses TRBV5-1 and TRBJ2-7; D is unresolved. The CDR3 totals 14 residues. Deletions cut 0 bases from V and 6 bases from J, with 13 bases between. Germline CDR1 SGHRS, CDR2 YFSETQ. CDR3 in amino acids: CASSLEFQVFEQYI. The CDR3 DNA reads TGCGCCAGCAGCTTGGAGTTTCAAGTATTCGAGCAGTACATC.

Details on this clonotype: A much larger clone differs by one base, so this may be a read error. The chain combines TRBV5-4 with TRBJ2-7, with D perhaps being TRBD1 or TRBD2 (5 bases each). Trimming removed 6 bases at V and 7 bases at J, with 23 bases between. CDR3 length: 15 residues. Germline CDR1 is SGHNT and CDR2 is YYREEE (reference sequence). The CDR3 DNA is TGTGCCAGCACCCCGACCGGGATAGGGGAAGCGGAGCAGTACTTC. Its translation: CASTPTGIGEAEQYF. The whole variable domain, filled in from reference TRBV5-4 and TRBJ2-7, reads ETGVTQSPTHLIKTRGQQVTLRCSSQSGHNTVSWYQQALGQGPQFIFQYYREEENGRGNFPPRFSGLQFPNYSSELNVNALELDDSALYLCASTPTGIGEAEQYFGPGTRLTVT.

Comments on this clonotype: This may be a read error, as it is one base from a much larger clone. The V gene is TRBV4-1, the J gene TRBJ2-4; 7 nucleotides match TRBD1. Trimming cost V 7 bases and J 0 bases; bases outside gene matches: 9. CDR3 size: 16 residues. CDR1 and CDR2 (germline): MGHRA, YSYEKL. CDR3 DNA sequence: TGCGCCAGCACCGCACGACAGGGATTAGCCAAAAACATTCAGTACTTC. Its translation: CASTARQGLAKNIQYF.

V usage is TRBV11-1 and J usage is TRBJ2-1; D not certain. The CDR3 has 13 residues. Germline V lookup: CDR1 SGHAT, CDR2 FQDESV (reference sequence). Deletions cut 10 bases from V and 7 bases from J, with 17 bases between. This CDR3 reads CAISSLGRNEQFF. CDR3 sequence (DNA): TGTGCCATCAGTTCCCTAGGGCGGAATGAGCAGTTCTTC.

This clonotype has only a few counts. The CDR3 loop reads CASSETSDTGELFF. The DNA of the CDR3 is TGTGCCAGCAGTGAGACTAGTGACACCGGGGAGCTGTTTTTT. The J gene is TRBJ2-2, the V gene TRBV5-4; D perhaps matches TRBD2 (6 bases). V shed 5 bases and J shed 3 bases, with 11 bases lying between them. Germline lookup yields CDR1 SGHNT and CDR2 YYREEE (reference sequence). This CDR3 has 14 amino acids. The full variable domain, with the rest looked up from reference TRBV5-4 and TRBJ2-2, is ETGVTQSPTHLIKTRGQQVTLRCSSQSGHNTVSWYQQALGQGPQFIFQYYREEENGRGNFPPRFSGLQFPNYSSELNVNALELDDSALYLCASSETSDTGELFFGEGSRLTVL.

The chain employs TRBV20-1 and TRBJ1-3, with TRBD1 identical over 7 bases. Germline assignment: CDR1 DFQATT and CDR2 SNEGSKA (reference sequence). The J segment lost 0 bases and the V segment lost 5 bases, leaving 7 bases of the junction unmatched. The CDR3 is 15 residues long. The CDR3 region is CSARDSDYSGNTIYF. The CDR3 region has the DNA TGCAGTGCTCGGGACAGCGACTACTCTGGAAACACCATATATTTT.

With respect to this clonotype: This could be a read error, since a much larger clone is one nucleotide away. This likely comes from a read error, as the CDR3 has no conserved phenylalanine or tryptophan at its end. This chain links TRBV6-1 with TRBJ1-5; no clear D. The germline V and J ends were trimmed by 7 bases and 7 bases, with 11 bases remaining between them. The CDR3 spans 12 residues. CDR1 is MNHNS and CDR2 is SASEGT in the germline V gene. CDR3 residues: CASKGLGQPQHY. The CDR3 DNA reads as TGTGCCAGCAAGGGTCTCGGACAGCCCCAGCATTAT.

Comments on this clonotype: This may stem from a read error, because a much larger clone lies one nucleotide away. This sequence joins TRBV4-1 and TRBJ2-1, with a tentative D call TRBD2 (6 bases). This CDR3 has 17 amino acids. CDR1 MGHRA and CDR2 YSYEKL come from the germline V gene. The CDR3 DNA follows: TGCGCCAGCAGCCAAGATGGGCTAGCGTATACCTACAATGAGCGGTTCTTC. Amino acids: CASSQDGLAYTYNERFF.

This clonotype was counted a few times. V and J are TRBV6-1 and TRBJ2-7; 7 bases are a match to TRBD1. The CDR3 has 13 amino acids. Germline V lookup: CDR1 MNHNS, CDR2 SASEGT. V was clipped by 7 bases and J by 5 bases; unmatched bases: 8. CDR3 protein: CASTHRGRDEQYF. The CDR3 DNA is TGTGCCAGCACACACAGGGGAAGGGACGAGCAGTACTTC.

Concerning this clonotype: This clone may be a read error of a much larger clone one base away. The chain has TRBV4-2 and TRBJ2-5; D unresolved. Germline CDR1 and CDR2: LGHNA and YNFKEQ. The CDR3 runs 16 residues. The CDR3 sequence: CASSQTARTVREIQYF. The CDR3 nucleotides read TGTGCCAGCAGCCAGACGGCAAGGACGGTGAGAGAGATCCAGTACTTC.

This clonotype was recorded at least ten times. The V gene is TRBV12-3 or TRBV12-4, the J gene TRBJ1-1; D not certain. CDR3 length: 11 amino acids. V was pared by 6 bases and J by 3 bases, with 5 bases between. The CDR3 bases are TGTGCCAGCAGACGGGACACTGAAGCTTTCTTT. It yields the protein CASRRDTEAFF.

This clonotype was recorded at least ten times. The chain recombines TRBV5-5 with TRBJ1-1; TRBD1 aligns across 9 bases. The CDR3 loop spans 16 amino acids. Germline CDR1 is SGHKS and CDR2 is YYEKEE (reference sequence). V shed 0 bases and J 3 bases; nucleotides not matched to a gene: 6. CDR3 nucleotides: TGTGCCAGCAGCTTGGGACAGGGGGAGCGGTACACTGAAGCTTTCTTT. Protein sequence: CASSLGQGERYTEAFF.

Details on this clonotype: The conserved phenylalanine or tryptophan normally closing the CDR3 is absent here, so this likely arose from a read error. The chain links TRBV11-3 to TRBJ2-2, with a possible D match to TRBD2 (6 bases). Trimming shortened V by 5 bases and J by 6 bases, and 19 bases separated the two germline ends. The germline V gene encodes CDR1 SGHNT and CDR2 YENEEA. The length of the CDR3 is 16 residues. The CDR3 loop reads CASSPGLAGTPGELFL. The DNA for the CDR3 is TGTGCCAGCAGCCCCGGACTTGCGGGAACTCCCGGGGAGCTGTTTTTA.

This rearrangement joins TRBV5-1 to TRBJ2-3; D is tentatively TRBD1 or TRBD2 (5 bases each). The CDR3 covers 18 residues. The germline V gene has CDR1 SGHRS and CDR2 YFSETQ. The germline V and J ends were trimmed by 4 bases and 2 bases, with 23 bases remaining between them. CDR3 nucleotide sequence: TGCGCCAGCAGCCCCGGCCTTAACACCGGGACGGACACAGATACGCAGTATTTT. Translation gives CASSPGLNTGTDTDTQYF. The whole variable domain, remainder taken from reference TRBV5-1 and TRBJ2-3, is KAGVTQTPRYLIKTRGQQVTLSCSPISGHRSVSWYQQTPGQGLQFLFEYFSETQRNKGNFPGRFSGRQFSNSRSEMNVSTLELGDSALYLCASSPGLNTGTDTDTQYFGPGTRLTVL.

Comments on this clonotype: Sequence at one end of the junction differs from germline and may be a read error. The gene calls are TRBV14 and TRBJ2-1, with D tentatively TRBD2 (5 bases). From germline, CDR1 is SGHDN and CDR2 FVKESK. The CDR3 covers 12 residues. CDR3 residues: CTSSQRVNEQFF. The CDR3 nucleotides read TGTACCAGCAGCCAGAGGGTCAATGAGCAGTTCTTC. Supplemented by reference TRBV14 and TRBJ2-1, the full variable domain reads EAGVTQFPSHSVIEKGQTVTLRCDPISGHDNLYWYRRVMGKEIKFLLHFVKESKQDESGMPNNRFLAERTGGTYSTLKVQPAELEDSGVYFCTSSQRVNEQFFGPGTRLTVL.

Comments on this clonotype: A much larger clone differs by one base, so this may be a read error. The chain employs TRBV29-1 and TRBJ2-1, with 12 bases identical to TRBD1. From germline, CDR1 is SQVTM and CDR2 ANQGSEA. V dropped 3 bases and J dropped 8; count of bases not matched to a gene: 8. The CDR3 runs to 15 residues. This chain's CDR3 is CSVEFGTGGLYEQFF. CDR3 in DNA: TGCAGCGTTGAGTTCGGGACAGGGGGCCTTTATGAGCAGTTCTTC.

A note on this clonotype: The junction does not match germline at one end; this may be a read error. V gene TRBV5-4 combines with J gene TRBJ2-3, with TRBD2 identical over 8 bases. The V gene's germline CDR1 is SGHNT and CDR2 YYREEE (reference sequence). This CDR3 has 14 residues. This CDR3 reads CASSRTSTTNTQYF. CDR3 nucleotide sequence: TGTGCCAGCAGCAGGACTAGCACCACAAATACGCAGTATTTT.